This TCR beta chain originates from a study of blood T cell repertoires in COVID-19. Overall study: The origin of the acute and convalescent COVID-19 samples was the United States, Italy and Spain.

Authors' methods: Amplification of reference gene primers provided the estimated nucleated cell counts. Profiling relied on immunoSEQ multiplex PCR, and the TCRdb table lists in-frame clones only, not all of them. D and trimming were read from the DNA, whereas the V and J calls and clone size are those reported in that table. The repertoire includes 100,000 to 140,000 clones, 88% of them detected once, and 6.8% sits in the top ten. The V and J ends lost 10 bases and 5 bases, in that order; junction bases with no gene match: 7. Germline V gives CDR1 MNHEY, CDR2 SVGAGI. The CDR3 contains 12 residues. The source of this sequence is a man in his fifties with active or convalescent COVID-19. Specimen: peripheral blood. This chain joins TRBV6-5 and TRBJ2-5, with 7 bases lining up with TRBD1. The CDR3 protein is CATKGAAETQYF. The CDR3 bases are TGTGCCACCAAGGGGGCCGCGGAGACCCAGTACTTC.